These 17 T cell receptor beta chains came from one sample sequenced in a study of cytomegalovirus exposure and HLA in healthy donors. Primers included in the PCR were 60 Vbeta and 13 Jbeta primers. Measured with immunoSEQ multiplex PCR; TCRdb has only the in-frame clones, and not every one. The sample holds 100,000 or so clones. The sample was PBMCs. These receptors all stem from a woman in her twenties or thirties in good health and CMV-seronegative.

The CDR3 here is CASSPRTGENEQYF. The CDR3 bases are TGCGCCAGCAGCCCCCGGACAGGGGAAAACGAGCAGTACTTC. This chain connects TRBV4-1 to TRBJ2-7; 9 bases match TRBD1. The trim removed 4 bases at V and 5 bases at J, leaving 6 bases unmatched. This CDR3 is 14 amino acids long. Per the germline V gene, CDR1 is MGHRA and CDR2 is YSYEKL.

The chain uses TRBV28 and TRBJ2-6; TRBD1 might be the D (5 bases). The length of the CDR3 is 17 residues. V lost 3 bases, J lost 0 bases, and 12 bases lay in between. Germline values: CDR1 MDHEN, CDR2 SYDVKM. Here the CDR3 reads CASSLLRVRSGANVLTF. The CDR3 DNA is TGTGCCAGCAGTTTGCTCAGGGTCCGCTCTGGGGCCAACGTCCTGACTTTC.

The V gene is TRBV5-1, the J gene TRBJ2-4, with D tentatively TRBD1 (5 bases). V was clipped by 2 bases and J by 1 base, with 10 bases between them. CDR1 and CDR2 (germline): SGHRS, YFSETQ. This CDR3 is built from 15 residues. CDR3 nucleotides: TGCGCCAGCAGCTTAGGTGGGGCGGCCAAAAACATTCAGTACTTC. This sequence encodes CASSLGGAAKNIQYF.

J is TRBJ2-6 and V is TRBV2; D remains unclear. The germline V and J ends were trimmed by 5 bases and 0 bases, with 8 bases remaining between them. The length of the CDR3 is 15 residues. Looked up from germline, CDR1 is SNHLY and CDR2 is FYNNEI. The CDR3 spells CASSLQYSGANVLTF. CDR3 DNA sequence: TGTGCCAGCAGTCTACAGTACTCTGGGGCCAACGTCCTGACTTTC.

CDR3 sequence: CASSPGQGGPPLHF. The CDR3 DNA sequence: TGTGCCAGCTCACCAGGACAGGGGGGTCCACCCCTCCACTTT. The genes are TRBV18 and TRBJ1-6, with 10 bases identical to TRBD1. Germline CDR1 and CDR2: KGHSH and LQKENI. V was clipped by 2 bases and J by 11 bases; unmatched bases: 3. The CDR3 is made up of 14 amino acids.

The chain joins TRBV19 to TRBJ2-6; D is undetermined. Germline V gene sequence: CDR1 LNHDA, CDR2 SQIVND (reference sequence). This CDR3 contains 17 residues. The ends were cut back, 10 bases at V and 0 bases at J, with 19 bases in the middle. The CDR3: CATRSEPRPSGANVLTF. The CDR3 DNA reads TGTGCCACTAGGAGTGAGCCCCGCCCCTCTGGGGCCAACGTCCTGACTTTC.

V and J are TRBV9 and TRBJ1-2, with TRBD1 as a possible D gene (6 bases). Per germline, CDR1 SGDLS and CDR2 YYNGEE. The CDR3 sequence is 15 residues long. The germline V and J ends were trimmed by 3 bases and 0 bases, with 12 bases remaining between them. CDR3 bases: TGTGCCAGCAGCGAGGGGGACGTCGCTAACTATGGCTACACCTTC. Its translation is CASSEGDVANYGYTF.

The chain is built from TRBV11-1 and TRBJ2-5; 12 bases agree with TRBD2. V dropped 5 bases and J dropped 3; count of bases not matched to a gene: 7. The CDR3 covers 16 residues. The germline gives CDR1 SGHAT, CDR2 FQDESV (reference sequence). DNA of the CDR3: TGTGCCAGCAGCCTCAGACTAGCGGGGGATGAAGAGACCCAGTACTTC. It is translated as CASSLRLAGDEETQYF.

This rearrangement joins TRBV5-4 to TRBJ1-1; a possible D gene is TRBD1 (5 bases). Trimming removed 3 bases at V and 3 bases at J, with 6 bases between. The CDR3 is made up of 12 amino acids. Germline V gives CDR1 SGHNT, CDR2 YYREEE (reference sequence). The CDR3 sequence: CASSWGDTEAFF. The CDR3 region has the DNA TGTGCCAGCAGCTGGGGGGACACTGAAGCTTTCTTT.

The chain employs TRBV6-5 and TRBJ1-1; D is ambiguous. The CDR3 runs 15 residues. In germline, CDR1 is MNHEY, CDR2 SVGAGI. Deletions cut 6 bases from V and 8 bases from J, with 22 bases between. The CDR3 protein is CASRPSGGRQAEAFF. The CDR3 region has the DNA TGTGCCAGCAGACCGTCCGGCGGGCGTCAAGCAGAAGCTTTCTTT.

The chain uses TRBV5-8 and TRBJ2-3; possible D gene TRBD1, 6 bases. The CDR3 contains 15 residues. Trimming took off 0 bases at V and 1 base at J, with 9 bases between the two ends. Germline loops: CDR1 SGHTS, CDR2 YDEGEE. The CDR3: CASSLGRQGTDTQYF. The CDR3 region has the DNA TGTGCCAGCAGCTTGGGACGACAGGGCACAGATACGCAGTATTTT.

V gene TRBV29-1 combines with J gene TRBJ1-1; D may be TRBD1 (5 bases). CDR1 is SQVTM and CDR2 is ANQGSEA in the germline V gene. Trimming took 3 bases from V and 6 from J, leaving 8 bases between them. The CDR3 is 11 residues long. In nucleotides, the CDR3 is TGCAGCGTTGACTGGGGGGCTGAAGCTTTCTTT. Amino acids: CSVDWGAEAFF. Complete variable domain (other parts from reference TRBV29-1 and TRBJ1-1): SAVISQKPSRDICQRGTSLTIQCQVDSQVTMMFWYRQQPGQSLTLIATANQGSEATYESGFVIDKFPISRPNLTFSTLTVSNMSPEDSSIYLCSVDWGAEAFFGQGTRLTVV.

The gene calls are TRBV29-1 and TRBJ2-6; TRBD2 aligns across 8 bases. V trimming: 1 base; J trimming: 0 bases; junction bases outside the gene matches: 5. CDR1 and CDR2 (germline): SQVTM, ANQGSEA. The CDR3 has 17 amino acids. The CDR3 spells CSVEGGGSYSGANVLTF. The CDR3 nucleotides are TGCAGCGTTGAAGGCGGGGGGTCATACTCTGGGGCCAACGTCCTGACTTTC. The whole variable domain, remainder taken from reference TRBV29-1 and TRBJ2-6, is SAVISQKPSRDICQRGTSLTIQCQVDSQVTMMFWYRQQPGQSLTLIATANQGSEATYESGFVIDKFPISRPNLTFSTLTVSNMSPEDSSIYLCSVEGGGSYSGANVLTFGAGSRLTVL.

The chain has TRBV18 and TRBJ2-2; D may be TRBD2 (5 bases). V lost 5 bases, J lost 6 bases, and 19 bases lay in between. The CDR3 extends over 16 amino acids. Germline V gives CDR1 KGHSH, CDR2 LQKENI. CDR3 amino acids: CASSSVVARGSGELFF. In nucleotides, the CDR3 is TGTGCCAGCTCATCGGTCGTGGCACGAGGGTCCGGGGAGCTGTTTTTT. The variable domain in full, completed from reference TRBV18 and TRBJ2-2, reads NAGVMQNPRHLVRRRGQEARLRCSPMKGHSHVYWYRQLPEEGLKFMVYLQKENIIDESGMPKERFSAEFPKEGPSILRIQQVVRGDSAAYFCASSSVVARGSGELFFGEGSRLTVL.

The chain is built from TRBV30 and TRBJ1-2; D is uncertain. The germline gives CDR1 GTSNPN, CDR2 SVGIG (reference sequence). V lost 0 bases and J 10 bases, leaving 12 bases between the germline ends. CDR3 length: 12 residues. Written as DNA, the CDR3 is TGTGCCTGGAGTGTAGCGGACCCGCTCTACACCTTC. It is translated as CAWSVADPLYTF.

The gene calls are TRBV5-4 and TRBJ2-5; a weak D match, TRBD2 (6 bases). Germline V lookup: CDR1 SGHNT, CDR2 YYREEE (reference sequence). Trimming stripped 6 bases from V and 5 bases from J, with 20 bases between. The CDR3 is made up of 15 amino acids. As DNA, the CDR3 is TGTGCCAGCACCCCCCATGGGCCTGGAGGGGAGACCCAGTACTTC. It translates to CASTPHGPGGETQYF.

The chain employs TRBV11-3 and TRBJ2-3; 11 bases fit TRBD2. Trimming at V came to 5 bases and at J to 1 base, leaving 5 bases not matched to a gene. This CDR3 region has 16 residues. Germline CDR1 SGHNT, CDR2 YENEEA. CDR3: CASSQGTSGRTDTQYF. CDR3 sequence (DNA): TGTGCCAGCAGCCAAGGGACTAGCGGACGCACAGATACGCAGTATTTT.